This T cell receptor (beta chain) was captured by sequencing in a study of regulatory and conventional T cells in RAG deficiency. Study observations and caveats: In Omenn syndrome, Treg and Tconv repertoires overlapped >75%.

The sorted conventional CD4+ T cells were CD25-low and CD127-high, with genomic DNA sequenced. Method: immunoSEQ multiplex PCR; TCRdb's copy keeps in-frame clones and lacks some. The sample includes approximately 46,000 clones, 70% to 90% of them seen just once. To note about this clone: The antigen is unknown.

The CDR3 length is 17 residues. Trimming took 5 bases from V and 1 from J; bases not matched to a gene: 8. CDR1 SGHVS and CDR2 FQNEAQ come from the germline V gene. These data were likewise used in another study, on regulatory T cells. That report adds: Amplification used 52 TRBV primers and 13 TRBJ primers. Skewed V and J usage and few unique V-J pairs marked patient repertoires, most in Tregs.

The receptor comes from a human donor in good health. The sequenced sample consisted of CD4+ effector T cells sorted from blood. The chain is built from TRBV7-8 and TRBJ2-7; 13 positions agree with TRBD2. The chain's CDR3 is CASSGGTSGKTSYEQYF. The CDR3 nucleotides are TGTGCCAGCAGCGGTGGGACTAGCGGGAAGACTTCCTACGAGCAGTACTTC.